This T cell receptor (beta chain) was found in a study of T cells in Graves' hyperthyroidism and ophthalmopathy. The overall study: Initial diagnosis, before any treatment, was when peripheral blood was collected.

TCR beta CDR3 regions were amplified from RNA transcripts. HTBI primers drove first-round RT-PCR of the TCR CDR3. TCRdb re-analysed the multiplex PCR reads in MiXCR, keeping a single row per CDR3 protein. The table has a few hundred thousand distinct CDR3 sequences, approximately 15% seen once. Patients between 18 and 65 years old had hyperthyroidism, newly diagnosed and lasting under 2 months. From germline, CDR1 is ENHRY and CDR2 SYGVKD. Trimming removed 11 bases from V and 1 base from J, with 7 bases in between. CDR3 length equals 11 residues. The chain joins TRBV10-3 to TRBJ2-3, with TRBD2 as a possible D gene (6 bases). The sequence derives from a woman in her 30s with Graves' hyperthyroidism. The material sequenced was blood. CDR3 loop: CAGGGTDTQYF. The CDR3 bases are TGTGCCGGCGGGGGCACAGATACGCAGTATTTT.